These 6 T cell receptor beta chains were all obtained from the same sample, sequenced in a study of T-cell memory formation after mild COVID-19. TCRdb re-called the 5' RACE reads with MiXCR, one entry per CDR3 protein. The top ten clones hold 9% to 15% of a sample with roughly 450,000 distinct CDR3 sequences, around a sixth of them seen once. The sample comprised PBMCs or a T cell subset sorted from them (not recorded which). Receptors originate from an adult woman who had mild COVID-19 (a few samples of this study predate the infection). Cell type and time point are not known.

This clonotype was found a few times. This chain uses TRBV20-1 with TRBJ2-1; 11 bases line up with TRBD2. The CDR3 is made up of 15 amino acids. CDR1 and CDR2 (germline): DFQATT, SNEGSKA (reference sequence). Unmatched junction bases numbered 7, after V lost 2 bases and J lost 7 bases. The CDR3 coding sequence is TGCAGTGCTAGAATGTGGCTAGCGGGAGGAAATGAGCAGTTCTTC. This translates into CSARMWLAGGNEQFF.

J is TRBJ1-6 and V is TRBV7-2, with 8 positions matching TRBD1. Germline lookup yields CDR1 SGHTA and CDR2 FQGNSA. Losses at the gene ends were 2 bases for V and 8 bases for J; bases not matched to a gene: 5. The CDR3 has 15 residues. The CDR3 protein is CASSLTRQGYSPLHF. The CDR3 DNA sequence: TGTGCCAGCAGCTTAACCCGACAGGGGTATTCACCCCTCCACTTT.

The CDR3: CSPDRASTEAFF. In nucleotides, the CDR3 is TGCAGTCCAGACAGGGCCTCCACTGAAGCTTTCTTT. The chain employs TRBV20-1 and TRBJ1-1; 7 bases align to TRBD1. Losses at the gene ends were 8 bases for V and 4 bases for J; bases not matched to a gene: 7. Germline values: CDR1 DFQATT, CDR2 SNEGSKA (reference sequence). The CDR3 is 12 residues long.

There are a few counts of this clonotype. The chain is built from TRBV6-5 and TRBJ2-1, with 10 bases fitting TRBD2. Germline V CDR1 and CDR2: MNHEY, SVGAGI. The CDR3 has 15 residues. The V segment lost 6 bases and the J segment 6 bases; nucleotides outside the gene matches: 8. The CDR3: CASRLLAGVGNEQFF. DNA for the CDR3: TGTGCCAGCAGGCTGCTAGCGGGAGTGGGCAATGAGCAGTTCTTC.

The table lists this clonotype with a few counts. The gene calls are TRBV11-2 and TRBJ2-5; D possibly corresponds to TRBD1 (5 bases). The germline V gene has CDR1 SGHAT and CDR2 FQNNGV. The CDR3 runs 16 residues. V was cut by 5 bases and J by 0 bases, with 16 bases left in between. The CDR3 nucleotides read TGTGCCAGCAGCAAACATGCCCAGGGATACCAAGAGACCCAGTACTTC. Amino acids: CASSKHAQGYQETQYF.

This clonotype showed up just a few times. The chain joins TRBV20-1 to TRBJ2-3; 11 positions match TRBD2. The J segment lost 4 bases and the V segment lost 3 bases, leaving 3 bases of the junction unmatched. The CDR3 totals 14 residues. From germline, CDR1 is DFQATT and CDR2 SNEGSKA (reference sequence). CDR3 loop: CSASLTSGADTQYF. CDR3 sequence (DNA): TGCAGTGCTAGCCTGACTAGCGGGGCAGATACGCAGTATTTT.